The rows below give T cell receptor beta chains drawn from one sample of a study of blood T cell repertoires in COVID-19. The table came from immunoSEQ multiplex PCR; TCRdb's copy has only in-frame clones and leaves some out. The sample lists over 150,000 clones, roughly four fifths occurring once. Sequencing was performed on peripheral blood. These receptors all stem from a woman aged 80 or over with acute or convalescent COVID-19. Both conserved end residues are part of each CDR3. The order of the fields is V gene, J gene, CDR3 protein.

V gene: TRBV19; J gene: TRBJ2-1; CDR3 protein: CASRSGTGAEDEQFF
V gene: TRBV13; J gene: TRBJ2-2; CDR3 protein: CASSLLGQIKTGELFF
V gene: TRBV6-5; J gene: TRBJ1-6; CDR3 protein: CASSTEWPSSSPLHF
V gene: TRBV13; J gene: TRBJ1-2; CDR3 protein: CASSQFGTGEQGYTF
V gene: TRBV7-2; J gene: TRBJ2-1; CDR3 protein: CASSLLFQTSGNEQFF
V gene: TRBV29-1; J gene: TRBJ2-1; CDR3 protein: CSVSGSSYNEQFF
V gene: TRBV13; J gene: TRBJ1-1; CDR3 protein: CASSLLTVNTEAFF
V gene: TRBV6-5; J gene: TRBJ1-1; CDR3 protein: CASTLQGKNTEAFF
V gene: TRBV6-5; J gene: TRBJ2-6; CDR3 protein: CASSYSPGAGANVLTF
V gene: TRBV6-5; J gene: TRBJ1-2; CDR3 protein: CASSSGYGYTF
V gene: TRBV9; J gene: TRBJ1-1; CDR3 protein: CASSTVNTEAFF
V gene: TRBV19; J gene: TRBJ1-6; CDR3 protein: CASSTVGGNSPLHF
V gene: TRBV10-3; J gene: TRBJ1-2; CDR3 protein: CAISEQGQTYGYTF
V gene: TRBV9; J gene: TRBJ2-7; CDR3 protein: CASSVGLDYSYEQYF
V gene: TRBV18; J gene: TRBJ2-1; CDR3 protein: CASSPPTGRDNEQFF
V gene: TRBV7-7; J gene: TRBJ2-2; CDR3 protein: CASSLVAGGSGELFF
V gene: TRBV5-1; J gene: TRBJ2-5; CDR3 protein: CASSSPVNVETQYF
V gene: TRBV7-3; J gene: TRBJ2-3; CDR3 protein: CASSRDSSGSGTDTQYF
V gene: TRBV3-1/TRBV3-2; J gene: TRBJ1-2; CDR3 protein: CASSLQTGAGGYTF
V gene: TRBV5-1; J gene: TRBJ2-2; CDR3 protein: CASGGTSNTGELFF
V gene: TRBV7-8; J gene: TRBJ1-4; CDR3 protein: CASSARPMTGGIEKLFF
V gene: TRBV7-8; J gene: TRBJ2-7; CDR3 protein: CASSLFGTSGGREQYF
V gene: TRBV12-3/TRBV12-4; J gene: TRBJ1-5; CDR3 protein: CASSFRGQPQHF
V gene: TRBV7-6; J gene: TRBJ1-1; CDR3 protein: CASSQTGLAATEAFF
V gene: TRBV7-8; J gene: TRBJ1-1; CDR3 protein: CASSFLTGLNTEAFF
V gene: TRBV6-5; J gene: TRBJ2-1; CDR3 protein: CASSYGQSSYNEQFF
V gene: TRBV6-6; J gene: TRBJ2-1; CDR3 protein: CASRSSLANNYNEQFF
V gene: TRBV4-3; J gene: TRBJ1-2; CDR3 protein: CASSQDFAGSWYGYTF
V gene: TRBV6-5; J gene: TRBJ2-5; CDR3 protein: CASSYSRGLRLETQYF
V gene: TRBV14; J gene: TRBJ1-3; CDR3 protein: CASSPQVGGSGNTIYF
V gene: TRBV3-1/TRBV3-2; J gene: TRBJ1-4; CDR3 protein: CASSRGGLNEKLFF
V gene: TRBV5-1; J gene: TRBJ2-3; CDR3 protein: CASSLGTGTSTDTQYF
V gene: TRBV7-8; J gene: TRBJ1-3; CDR3 protein: CASSLMGQHSGNTIYF